These T cell receptor beta chains were read from a single sample in a study of shared clonotypes between healthy human individuals. The protocol was immunoSEQ multiplex PCR, while the TCRdb copy is restricted to in-frame clones and leaves out a portion. This table has 500,000 to 650,000 clones, around three quarters appearing once. Sequenced input: PBMCs. Receptors originate from a woman aged 40 to 49 in good health. Some clones in this sample may be carry-over from other donors' samples. Each CDR3 is given with its conserved first and last residue. D genes are given only for firm matches. For some rows the clone size is stated as once, few or many, or as a class when expanded; others skip it.

j_call	clone_size	d_call	v_call	cdr3_aa	cdr3_nt
TRBJ1-1	few	TRBD1	TRBV19	CASRTTGGSEAFF	TGTGCCAGTAGAACGACAGGGGGCTCTGAAGCTTTCTTT
TRBJ2-1	-	-	TRBV5-4	CASSPASTGPSPTEQFF	TGTGCCAGCAGCCCGGCCTCGACCGGCCCCAGTCCCACTGAGCAGTTCTTC
TRBJ1-1	few	-	TRBV5-8	CASSQMGYRVFGFF	TGTGCCAGCAGCCAAATGGGGTACAGGGTTTTTGGTTTCTTT
TRBJ2-3	-	TRBD2	TRBV6-6	CASSYSGLAQWDTQYF	TGTGCCAGCAGTTACTCGGGACTAGCCCAGTGGGATACGCAGTATTTT
TRBJ2-4	-	TRBD2	TRBV2	CASNRLAGAKNIQYF	TGTGCCAGCAATCGACTAGCGGGAGCCAAAAACATTCAGTACTTC
TRBJ1-2	-	-	TRBV30	CAWTKGSTYGYTF	TGTGCCTGGACGAAGGGATCTACCTATGGCTACACCTTC
TRBJ1-4	-	-	TRBV19	CASSRVGQLFF	TGTGCCAGTAGTCGGGTGGGGCAGCTGTTTTTT
TRBJ2-5	once	-	TRBV10-3	CAISESGRETQYF	TGTGCCATCAGTGAGTCGGGGAGGGAGACCCAGTACTTC
TRBJ2-3	-	TRBD2	TRBV5-1	CASRRTSGSWTDTQYF	TGCGCCAGTCGCCGGACTAGCGGGAGCTGGACAGATACGCAGTATTTT
TRBJ1-1	few	TRBD1	TRBV7-3	CASSFDRATEAFF	TGTGCCAGCAGCTTTGACAGGGCCACTGAAGCTTTCTTT
TRBJ1-2	-	-	TRBV30	CVLTGLPMFHGYTF	TGTGTCCTTACGGGACTGCCTATGTTCCATGGCTACACCTTC
TRBJ1-1	-	-	TRBV19	CASKQGGTEAFF	TGTGCCAGTAAACAGGGAGGCACTGAAGCTTTCTTT
TRBJ2-4	few	TRBD2	TRBV18	CASSPRGTSGRTYF	TGTGCCAGCTCACCAAGAGGGACTAGCGGCCGTACGTACTTC
TRBJ1-4	-	TRBD1	TRBV27	CASSPWTGGSEKLFF	TGTGCCAGCAGTCCCTGGACAGGGGGCTCTGAAAAACTGTTTTTT
TRBJ1-1	many	-	TRBV5-1	CASSMGRRTEAFF	TGCGCCAGCAGCATGGGACGACGCACTGAAGCTTTCTTT
TRBJ2-7	once	-	TRBV4-2	CASSQGYLRSYEQYF	TGTGCCAGCAGCCAGGGGTATCTACGCTCCTACGAGCAGTACTTC
TRBJ2-1	-	-	TRBV4-2	CASSPPERISYNEQFF	TGTGCCAGCAGCCCGCCCGAGCGTATCTCCTACAATGAGCAGTTCTTC
TRBJ1-5	-	-	TRBV7-2	CASSLQGNQPQHF	TGTGCCAGCAGCTTACAGGGTAATCAGCCCCAGCATTTT
TRBJ1-1	-	-	TRBV19	CASSPRSPGTEAFF	TGTGCCAGTAGTCCCCGCAGCCCGGGCACTGAAGCTTTCTTT
TRBJ2-7	few	-	TRBV5-1	CASSLGRVAWSSYEQYF	TGCGCCAGCAGCTTGGGACGAGTAGCGTGGTCTTCCTACGAGCAGTACTTC
TRBJ2-6	-	-	TRBV6-4	CASSERSGNGANVLTF	TGTGCCAGCAGTGAAAGATCGGGAAATGGGGCCAACGTCCTGACTTTC
TRBJ1-2	many	-	TRBV7-2	CASSQNSGVVYGYTF	TGTGCCAGCAGCCAGAACTCGGGGGTAGTCTATGGCTACACCTTC